Detailed here is one T cell receptor (beta chain). The antigen remains unidentified. Naive CD8 library inputs spanned about 19,000 to 1,000,000 sorted cells and 10%, 30% or 50% RNA. Naive CD8 T cells were sorted as CD8+CD4-CCR7+CD45RA+. This record comes from a study of molecular identifiers for immune sequencing clone quantification. Study outcomes and limitations: Clonotypes surpassing 20 RNA copies contained over 98% of effector molecules, versus under 1% in naive cells.

TCRdb redid the calling of the PCR reads with MiXCR, one entry per CDR3 protein. Among about 500,000 distinct CDR3 sequences listed, about 26% were seen once. The sample comprised naive CD8+ T cells from blood, with Jurkat cell RNA spiked in. Subset meaning: FACS-sorted CD8+CD4-CCR7+CD45RA+ naive T cells. The receptor's source is a human donor in good health. Some libraries in this study had Jurkat cell RNA spiked in.

This CDR3 is CASTPGQGTQETQYF. CDR3 nucleotide sequence: TGTGCCAGCACCCCGGGACAGGGTACGCAAGAGACCCAGTACTTC. The genes are TRBV2 and TRBJ2-5; the match to TRBD1 covers 9 bases. J was trimmed by 2 bases and V by 7 bases; bases with no gene match: 8. Germline CDR1 SNHLY, CDR2 FYNNEI. The length of the CDR3 is 15 residues.